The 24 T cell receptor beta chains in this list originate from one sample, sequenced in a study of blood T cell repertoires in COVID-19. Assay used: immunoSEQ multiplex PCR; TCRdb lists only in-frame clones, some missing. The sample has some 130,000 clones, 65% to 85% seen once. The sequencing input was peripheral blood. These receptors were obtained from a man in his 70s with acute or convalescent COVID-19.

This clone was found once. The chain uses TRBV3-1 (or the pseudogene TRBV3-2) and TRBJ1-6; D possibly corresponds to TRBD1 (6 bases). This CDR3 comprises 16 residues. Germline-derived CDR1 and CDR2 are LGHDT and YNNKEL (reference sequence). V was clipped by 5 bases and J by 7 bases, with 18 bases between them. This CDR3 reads CASSAAGGAPNSPLHF. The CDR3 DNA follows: TGTGCCAGCAGCGCCGCCGGGGGGGCTCCAAATTCACCCCTCCACTTT.

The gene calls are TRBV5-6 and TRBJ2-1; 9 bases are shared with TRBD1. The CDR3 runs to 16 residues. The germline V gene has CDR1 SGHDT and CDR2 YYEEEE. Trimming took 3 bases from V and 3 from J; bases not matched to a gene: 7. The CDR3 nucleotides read TGTGCCAGCAGCTGGACAGGGGCAAACCTCTACAATGAGCAGTTCTTC. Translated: CASSWTGANLYNEQFF.

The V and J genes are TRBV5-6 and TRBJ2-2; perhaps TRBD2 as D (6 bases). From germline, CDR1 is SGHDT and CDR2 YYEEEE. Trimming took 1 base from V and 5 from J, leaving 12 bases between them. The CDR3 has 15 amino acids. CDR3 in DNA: TGTGCCAGCAGCTTGAGGCCGGGGGAAACCGGGGAGCTGTTTTTT. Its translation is CASSLRPGETGELFF.

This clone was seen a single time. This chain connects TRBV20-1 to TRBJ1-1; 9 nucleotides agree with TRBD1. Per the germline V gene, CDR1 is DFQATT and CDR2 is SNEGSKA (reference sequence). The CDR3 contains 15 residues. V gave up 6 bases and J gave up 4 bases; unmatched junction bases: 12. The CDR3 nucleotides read TGCAGTGCAAGTCCCGGGACAGGGTTGGGCACTGAAGCTTTCTTT. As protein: CSASPGTGLGTEAFF.

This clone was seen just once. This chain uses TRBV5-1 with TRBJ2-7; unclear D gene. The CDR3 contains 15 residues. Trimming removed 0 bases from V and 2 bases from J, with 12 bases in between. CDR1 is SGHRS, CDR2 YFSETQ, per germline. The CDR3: CASSLESVNPYEQYF. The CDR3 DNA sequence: TGCGCCAGCAGCTTGGAGAGCGTCAATCCCTACGAGCAGTACTTC.

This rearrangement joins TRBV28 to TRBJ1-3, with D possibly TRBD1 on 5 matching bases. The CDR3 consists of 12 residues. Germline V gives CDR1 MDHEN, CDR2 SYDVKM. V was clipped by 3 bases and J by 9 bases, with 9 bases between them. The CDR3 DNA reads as TGTGCCAGCAGTTTCCCAAGGGGCACCATATATTTT. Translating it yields CASSFPRGTIYF.

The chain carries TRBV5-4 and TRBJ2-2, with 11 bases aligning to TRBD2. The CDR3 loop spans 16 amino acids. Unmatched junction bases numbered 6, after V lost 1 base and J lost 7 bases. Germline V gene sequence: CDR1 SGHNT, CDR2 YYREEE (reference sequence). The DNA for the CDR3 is TGTGCCAGCAGCTTGCGACTAGCGGGGAGTGGCGGGGAGCTGTTTTTT. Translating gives CASSLRLAGSGGELFF.

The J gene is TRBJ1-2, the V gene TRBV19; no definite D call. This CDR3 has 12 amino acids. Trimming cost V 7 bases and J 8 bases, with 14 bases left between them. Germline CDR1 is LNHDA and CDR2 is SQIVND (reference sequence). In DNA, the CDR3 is TGTGCCAGTAAGACGGGAGGCACGGGCTACACCTTC. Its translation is CASKTGGTGYTF. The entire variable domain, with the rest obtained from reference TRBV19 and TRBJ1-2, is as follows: DGGITQSPKYLFRKEGQNVTLSCEQNLNHDAMYWYRQDPGQGLRLIYYSQIVNDFQKGDIAEGYSVSREKKESFPLTVTSAQKNPTAFYLCASKTGGTGYTFGSGTRLTVV.

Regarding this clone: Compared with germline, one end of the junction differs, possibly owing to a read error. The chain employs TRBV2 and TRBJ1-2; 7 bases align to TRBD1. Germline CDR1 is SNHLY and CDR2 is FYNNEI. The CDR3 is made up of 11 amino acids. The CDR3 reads CQAGQGVGYTF. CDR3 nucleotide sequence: TGCCAAGCAGGGCAGGGGGTAGGCTACACCTTC.

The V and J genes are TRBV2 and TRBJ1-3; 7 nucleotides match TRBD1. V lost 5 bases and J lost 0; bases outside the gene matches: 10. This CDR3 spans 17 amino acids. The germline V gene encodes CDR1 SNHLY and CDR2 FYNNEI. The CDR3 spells CASSPRDSGTSGNTIYF. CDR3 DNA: TGTGCCAGCAGTCCCCGGGACAGCGGAACCTCTGGAAACACCATATATTTT.

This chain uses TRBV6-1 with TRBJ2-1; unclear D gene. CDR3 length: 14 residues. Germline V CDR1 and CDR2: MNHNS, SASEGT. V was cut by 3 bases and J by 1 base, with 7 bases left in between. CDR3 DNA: TGTGCCAGCAGTGATAGCAGTTCCTACAATGAGCAGTTCTTC. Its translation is CASSDSSSYNEQFF.

The CDR3 loop is CASSTGLAGGAGNEQFF. DNA for the CDR3: TGTGCCAGCAGCACCGGACTAGCGGGGGGGGCTGGAAATGAGCAGTTCTTC. The V call is TRBV5-6, the J call TRBJ2-1, with 15 bases matching TRBD2. Germline assignment: CDR1 SGHDT and CDR2 YYEEEE. This CDR3 is 17 amino acids long. Trimming removed 4 bases from V and 7 bases from J; junction bases left unmatched: 9.

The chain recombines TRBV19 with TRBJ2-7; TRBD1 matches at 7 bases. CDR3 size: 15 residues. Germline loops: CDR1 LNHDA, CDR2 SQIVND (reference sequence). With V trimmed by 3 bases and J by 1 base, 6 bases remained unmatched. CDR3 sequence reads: CASSISGQASYEQYF. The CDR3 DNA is TGTGCCAGTAGTATTTCTGGACAGGCTTCCTACGAGCAGTACTTC.

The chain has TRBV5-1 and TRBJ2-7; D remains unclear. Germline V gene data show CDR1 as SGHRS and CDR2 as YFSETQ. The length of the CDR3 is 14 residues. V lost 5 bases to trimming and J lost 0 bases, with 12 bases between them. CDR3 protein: CASRWAPSSYEQYF. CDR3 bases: TGCGCCAGCAGGTGGGCACCGAGCTCCTACGAGCAGTACTTC. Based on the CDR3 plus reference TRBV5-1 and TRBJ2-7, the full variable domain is KAGVTQTPRYLIKTRGQQVTLSCSPISGHRSVSWYQQTPGQGLQFLFEYFSETQRNKGNFPGRFSGRQFSNSRSEMNVSTLELGDSALYLCASRWAPSSYEQYFGPGTRLTVT.

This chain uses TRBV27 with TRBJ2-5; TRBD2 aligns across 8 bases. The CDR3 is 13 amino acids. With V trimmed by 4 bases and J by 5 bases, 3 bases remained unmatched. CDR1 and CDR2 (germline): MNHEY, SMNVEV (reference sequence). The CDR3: CASSSGGWETQYF. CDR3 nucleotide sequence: TGTGCCAGCAGTTCGGGGGGGTGGGAGACCCAGTACTTC.

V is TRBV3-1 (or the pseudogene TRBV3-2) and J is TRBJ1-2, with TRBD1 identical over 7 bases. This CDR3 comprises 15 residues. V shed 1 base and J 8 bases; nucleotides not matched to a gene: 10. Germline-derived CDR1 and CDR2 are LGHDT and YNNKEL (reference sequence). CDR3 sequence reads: CASSQVRRGPYGYTF. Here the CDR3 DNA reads TGTGCCAGCAGCCAAGTTAGAAGGGGGCCTTACGGCTACACCTTC.

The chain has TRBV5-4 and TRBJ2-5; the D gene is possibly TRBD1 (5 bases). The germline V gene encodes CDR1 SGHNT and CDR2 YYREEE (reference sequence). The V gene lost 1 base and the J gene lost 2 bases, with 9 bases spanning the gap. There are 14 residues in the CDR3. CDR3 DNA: TGTGCCAGCAGCTTGCAGTACAGGCAAGAGACCCAGTACTTC. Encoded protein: CASSLQYRQETQYF.

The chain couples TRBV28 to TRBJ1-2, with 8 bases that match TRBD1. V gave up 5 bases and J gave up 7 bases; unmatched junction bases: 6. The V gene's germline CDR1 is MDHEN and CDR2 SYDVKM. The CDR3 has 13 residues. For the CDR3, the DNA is TGTGCCAGCAGTCTCGGACAGGGCCGTGGCTACACCTTC. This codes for CASSLGQGRGYTF.

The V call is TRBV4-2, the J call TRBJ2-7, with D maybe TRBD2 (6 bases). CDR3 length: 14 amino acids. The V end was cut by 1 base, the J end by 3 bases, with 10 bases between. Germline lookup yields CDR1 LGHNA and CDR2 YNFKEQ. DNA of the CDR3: TGTGCCAGCAGCCAAGGAGTCGGGGGCTACGAGCAGTACTTC. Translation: CASSQGVGGYEQYF.

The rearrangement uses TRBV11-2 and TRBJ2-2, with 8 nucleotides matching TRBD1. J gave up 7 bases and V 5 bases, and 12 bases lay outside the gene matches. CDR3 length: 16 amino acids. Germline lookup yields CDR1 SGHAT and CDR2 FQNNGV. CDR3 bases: TGTGCCAGCAGCGAAGGACAACAGGGGGGAGGCGGGGAGCTGTTTTTT. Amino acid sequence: CASSEGQQGGGGELFF. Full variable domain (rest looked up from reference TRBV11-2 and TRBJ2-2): EAGVAQSPRYKIIEKRQSVAFWCNPISGHATLYWYQQILGQGPKLLIQFQNNGVVDDSQLPKDRFSAERLKGVDSTLKIQPAKLEDSAVYLCASSEGQQGGGGELFFGEGSRLTVL.

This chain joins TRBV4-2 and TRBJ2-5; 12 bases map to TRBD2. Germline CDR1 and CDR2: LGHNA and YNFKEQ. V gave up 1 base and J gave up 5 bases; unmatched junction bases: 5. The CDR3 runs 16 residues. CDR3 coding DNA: TGTGCCAGCAGCCAAGCTAGCGGGGGGGCCGGGGAGACCCAGTACTTC. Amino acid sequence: CASSQASGGAGETQYF.

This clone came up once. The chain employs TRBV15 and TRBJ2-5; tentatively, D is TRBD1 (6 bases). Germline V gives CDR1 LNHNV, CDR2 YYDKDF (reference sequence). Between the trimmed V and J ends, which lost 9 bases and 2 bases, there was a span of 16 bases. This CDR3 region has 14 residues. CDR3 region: CATQLGTQQETQYF. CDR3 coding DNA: TGTGCCACGCAACTGGGGACACAACAAGAGACCCAGTACTTC. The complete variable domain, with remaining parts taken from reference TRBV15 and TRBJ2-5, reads DAMVIQNPRYQVTQFGKPVTLSCSQTLNHNVMYWYQQKSSQAPKLLFHYYDKDFNNEADTPDNFQSRRPNTSFCFLDIRSPGLGDTAMYLCATQLGTQQETQYFGPGTRLLVL.

The CDR3 here is CASSQELPAGGLNEQYF. In DNA form, the CDR3 reads TGTGCCAGCAGCCAAGAACTCCCAGCGGGGGGGCTCAACGAGCAGTACTTC. The chain is built from TRBV4-2 and TRBJ2-7; 10 nucleotides match TRBD2. Germline loops: CDR1 LGHNA, CDR2 YNFKEQ. Trimming at V came to 0 bases and at J to 5 bases, leaving 10 bases not matched to a gene. The CDR3 consists of 17 residues.

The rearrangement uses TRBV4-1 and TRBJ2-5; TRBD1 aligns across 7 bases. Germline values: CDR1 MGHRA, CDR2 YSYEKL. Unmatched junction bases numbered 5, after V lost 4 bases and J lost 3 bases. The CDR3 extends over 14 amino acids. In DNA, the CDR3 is TGCGCCAGCAGCCGAGGAACAGGGGAAGAGACCCAGTACTTC. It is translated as CASSRGTGEETQYF.